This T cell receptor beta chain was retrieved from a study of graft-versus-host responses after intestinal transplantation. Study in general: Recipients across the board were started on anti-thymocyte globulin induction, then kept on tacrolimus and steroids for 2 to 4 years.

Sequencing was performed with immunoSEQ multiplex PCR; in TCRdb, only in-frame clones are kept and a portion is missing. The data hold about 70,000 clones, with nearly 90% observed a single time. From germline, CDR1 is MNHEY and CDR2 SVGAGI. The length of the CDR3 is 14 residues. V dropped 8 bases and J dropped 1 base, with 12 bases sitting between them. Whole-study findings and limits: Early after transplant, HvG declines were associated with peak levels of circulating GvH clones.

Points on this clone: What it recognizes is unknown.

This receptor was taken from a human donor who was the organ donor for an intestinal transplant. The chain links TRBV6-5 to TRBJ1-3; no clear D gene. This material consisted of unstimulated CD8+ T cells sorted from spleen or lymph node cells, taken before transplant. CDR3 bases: TGTGCCAGCGGGCTTTCACCATCTGGAAACACCATATATTTT. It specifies CASGLSPSGNTIYF.